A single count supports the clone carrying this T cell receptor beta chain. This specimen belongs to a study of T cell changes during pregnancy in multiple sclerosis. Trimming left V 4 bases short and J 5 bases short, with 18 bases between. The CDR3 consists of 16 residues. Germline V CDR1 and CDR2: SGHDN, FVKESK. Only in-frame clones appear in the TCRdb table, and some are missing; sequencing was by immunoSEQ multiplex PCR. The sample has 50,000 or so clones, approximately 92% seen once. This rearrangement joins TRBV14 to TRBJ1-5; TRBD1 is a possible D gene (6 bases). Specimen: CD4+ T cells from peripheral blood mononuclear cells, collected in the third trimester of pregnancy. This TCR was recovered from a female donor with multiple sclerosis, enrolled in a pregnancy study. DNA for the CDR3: TGTGCCAGCAGCCGAGGGGGAGGGAAGGGGGATCAGCCCCAGCATTTT. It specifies CASSRGGGKGDQPQHF.